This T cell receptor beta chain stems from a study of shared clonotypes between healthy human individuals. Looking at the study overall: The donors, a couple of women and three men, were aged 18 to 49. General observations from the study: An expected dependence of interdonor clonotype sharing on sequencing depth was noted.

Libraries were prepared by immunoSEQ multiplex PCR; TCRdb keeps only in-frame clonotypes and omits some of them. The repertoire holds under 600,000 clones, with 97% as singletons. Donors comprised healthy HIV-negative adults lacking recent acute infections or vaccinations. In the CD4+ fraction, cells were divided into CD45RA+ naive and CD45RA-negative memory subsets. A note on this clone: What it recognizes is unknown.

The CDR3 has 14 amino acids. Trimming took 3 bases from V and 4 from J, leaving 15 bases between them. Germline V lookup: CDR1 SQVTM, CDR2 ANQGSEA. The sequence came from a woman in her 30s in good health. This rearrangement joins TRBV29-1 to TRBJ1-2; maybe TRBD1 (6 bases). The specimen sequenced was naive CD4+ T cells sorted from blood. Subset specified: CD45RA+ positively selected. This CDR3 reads CSVDGPTGLYGYTF. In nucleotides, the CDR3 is TGCAGCGTTGACGGACCAACAGGGCTCTATGGCTACACCTTC.